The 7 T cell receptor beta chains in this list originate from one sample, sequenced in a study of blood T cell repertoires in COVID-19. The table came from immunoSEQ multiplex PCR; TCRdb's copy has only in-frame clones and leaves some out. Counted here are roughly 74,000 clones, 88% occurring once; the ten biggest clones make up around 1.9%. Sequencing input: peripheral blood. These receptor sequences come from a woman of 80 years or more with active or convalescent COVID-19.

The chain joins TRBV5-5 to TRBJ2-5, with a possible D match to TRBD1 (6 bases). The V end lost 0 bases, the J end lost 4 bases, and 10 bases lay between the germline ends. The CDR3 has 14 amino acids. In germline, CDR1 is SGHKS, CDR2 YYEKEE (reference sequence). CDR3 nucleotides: TGTGCCAGCAGCTTGGTACAGGGCCGAGAGACCCAGTACTTC. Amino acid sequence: CASSLVQGRETQYF.

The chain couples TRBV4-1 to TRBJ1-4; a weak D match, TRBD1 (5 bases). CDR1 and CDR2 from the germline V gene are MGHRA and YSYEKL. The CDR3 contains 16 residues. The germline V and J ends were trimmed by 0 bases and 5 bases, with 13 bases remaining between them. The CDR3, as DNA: TGCGCCAGCAGCCAAGATTCCGGGGGGGAAAATGAAAAACTGTTTTTT. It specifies CASSQDSGGENEKLFF.

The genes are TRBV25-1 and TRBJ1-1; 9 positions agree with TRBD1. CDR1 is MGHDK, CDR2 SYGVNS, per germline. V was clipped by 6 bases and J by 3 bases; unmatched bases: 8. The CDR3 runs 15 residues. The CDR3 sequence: CASSQQGARDTEAFF. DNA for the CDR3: TGTGCCAGCAGCCAACAGGGGGCAAGGGACACTGAAGCTTTCTTT.

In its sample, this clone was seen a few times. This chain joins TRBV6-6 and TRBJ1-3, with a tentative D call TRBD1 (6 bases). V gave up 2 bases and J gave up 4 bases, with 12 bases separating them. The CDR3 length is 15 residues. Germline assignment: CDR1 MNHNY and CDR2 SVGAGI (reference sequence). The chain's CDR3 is CASSYAPGQGNTIYF. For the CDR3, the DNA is TGTGCCAGCAGTTACGCTCCTGGACAGGGAAACACCATATATTTT.

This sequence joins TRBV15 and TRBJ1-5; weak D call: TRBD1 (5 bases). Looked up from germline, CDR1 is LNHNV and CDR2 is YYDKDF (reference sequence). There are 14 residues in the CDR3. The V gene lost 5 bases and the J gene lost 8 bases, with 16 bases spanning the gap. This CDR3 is CATSLLGVREPQHF. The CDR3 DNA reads TGTGCCACCAGCTTGCTAGGGGTTCGGGAGCCCCAGCATTTT.

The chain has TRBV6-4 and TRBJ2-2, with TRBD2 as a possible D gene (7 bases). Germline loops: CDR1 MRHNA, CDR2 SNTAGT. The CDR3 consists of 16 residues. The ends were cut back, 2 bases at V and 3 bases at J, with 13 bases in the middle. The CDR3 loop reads CASSDVQGRDTGELFF. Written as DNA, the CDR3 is TGTGCCAGCAGTGACGTTCAGGGGAGGGACACCGGGGAGCTGTTTTTT.

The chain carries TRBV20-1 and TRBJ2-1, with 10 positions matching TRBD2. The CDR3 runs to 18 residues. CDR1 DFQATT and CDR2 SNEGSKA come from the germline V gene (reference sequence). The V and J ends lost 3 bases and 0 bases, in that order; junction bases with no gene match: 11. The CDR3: CSASVVAGGWSSYNEQFF. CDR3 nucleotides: TGCAGTGCTAGTGTGGTAGCGGGAGGTTGGAGCTCCTACAATGAGCAGTTCTTC.